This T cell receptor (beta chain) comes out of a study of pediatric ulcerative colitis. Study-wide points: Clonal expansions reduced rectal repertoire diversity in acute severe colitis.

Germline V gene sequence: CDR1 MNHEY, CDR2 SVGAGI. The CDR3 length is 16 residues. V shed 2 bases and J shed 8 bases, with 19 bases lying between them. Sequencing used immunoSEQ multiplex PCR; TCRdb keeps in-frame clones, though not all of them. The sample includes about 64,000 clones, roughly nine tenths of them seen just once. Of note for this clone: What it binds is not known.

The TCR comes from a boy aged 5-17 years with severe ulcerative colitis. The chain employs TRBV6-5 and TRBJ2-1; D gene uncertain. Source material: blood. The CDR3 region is CASSYMASPYDHEQFF. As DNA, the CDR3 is TGTGCCAGCAGTTACATGGCTAGTCCTTATGACCATGAGCAGTTCTTC.